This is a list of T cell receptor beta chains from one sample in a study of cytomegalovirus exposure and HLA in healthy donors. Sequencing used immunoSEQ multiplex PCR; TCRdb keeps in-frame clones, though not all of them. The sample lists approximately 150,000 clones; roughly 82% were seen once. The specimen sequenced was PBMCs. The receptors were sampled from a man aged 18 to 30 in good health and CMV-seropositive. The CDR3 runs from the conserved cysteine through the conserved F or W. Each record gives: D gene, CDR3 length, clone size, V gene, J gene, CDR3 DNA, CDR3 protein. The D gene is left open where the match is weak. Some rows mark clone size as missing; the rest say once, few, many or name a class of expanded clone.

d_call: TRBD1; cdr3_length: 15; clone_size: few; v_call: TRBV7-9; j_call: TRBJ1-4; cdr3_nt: TGTGCCAGCAGCCCCGGGACAGGATCCGAGGGAAAACTGTTTTTT; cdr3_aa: CASSPGTGSEGKLFF
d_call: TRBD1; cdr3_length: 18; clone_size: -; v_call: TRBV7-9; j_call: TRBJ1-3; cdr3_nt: TGTTCCAGCAGCTTACGGAGACAGGGTGGTGGGTCTGGAAACACCATATATTTT; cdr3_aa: CSSSLRRQGGGSGNTIYF
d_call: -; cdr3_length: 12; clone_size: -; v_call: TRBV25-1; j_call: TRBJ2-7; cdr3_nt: TGTGCCAGCAGTTCCGGGGTGGGGGAGCAGTACTTC; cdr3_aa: CASSSGVGEQYF
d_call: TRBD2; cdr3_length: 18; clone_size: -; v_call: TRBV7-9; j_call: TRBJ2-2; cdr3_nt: TGTGCCAGCAGCCAGGAGGTCCCGGGACTAGGAGTAGCCGGGGAGCTGTTTTTT; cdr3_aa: CASSQEVPGLGVAGELFF
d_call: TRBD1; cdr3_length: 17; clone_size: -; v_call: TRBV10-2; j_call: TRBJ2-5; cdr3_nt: TGCGCCAGTCAAGAGCTGTACAGGGGGCGAAGGGAAGAGACCCAGTACTTC; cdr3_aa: CASQELYRGRREETQYF
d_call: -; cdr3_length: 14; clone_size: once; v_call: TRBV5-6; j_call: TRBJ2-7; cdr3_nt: TGTGCCAGCAGCTCTAACCGACACACCTACGAGCAGTACTTC; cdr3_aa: CASSSNRHTYEQYF
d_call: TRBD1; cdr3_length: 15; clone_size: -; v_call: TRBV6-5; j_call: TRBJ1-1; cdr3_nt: TGTGCCAGCAGTCCCTTACAGGGGGCGCAGACTGAAGCTTTCTTT; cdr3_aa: CASSPLQGAQTEAFF
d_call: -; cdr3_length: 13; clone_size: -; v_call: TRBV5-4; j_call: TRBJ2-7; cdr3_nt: TGTGCCAGCAGCTTGGGTAGAGCCTACGAGCAGTACTTC; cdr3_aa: CASSLGRAYEQYF
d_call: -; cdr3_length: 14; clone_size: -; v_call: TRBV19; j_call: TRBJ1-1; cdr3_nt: TGTGCCAGTCTCAAGGGCGGGGATGGCACTGAAGCTTTCTTT; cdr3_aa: CASLKGGDGTEAFF
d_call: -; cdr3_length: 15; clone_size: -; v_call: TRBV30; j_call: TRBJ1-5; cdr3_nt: TGTGCCTGGAGTCCGCCACAGGGAGCCAATCAGCCCCAGCATTTT; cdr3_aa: CAWSPPQGANQPQHF
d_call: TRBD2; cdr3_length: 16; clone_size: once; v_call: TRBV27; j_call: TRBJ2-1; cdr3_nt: TGTGCCAGCAGTTTCCGTGGACTAGCGGGGCACAATGAGCAGTTCTTC; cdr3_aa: CASSFRGLAGHNEQFF
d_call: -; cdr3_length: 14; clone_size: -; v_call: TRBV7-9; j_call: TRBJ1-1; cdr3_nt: TGTGCCAGCAGCCCTCAGGGAAGGAGCACTGAAGCTTTCTTT; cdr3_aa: CASSPQGRSTEAFF
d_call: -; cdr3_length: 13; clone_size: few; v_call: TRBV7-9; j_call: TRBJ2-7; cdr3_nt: TGTGCCAGCAGCCCGGAGAGCTCCTACGAGCAGTACTTC; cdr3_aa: CASSPESSYEQYF
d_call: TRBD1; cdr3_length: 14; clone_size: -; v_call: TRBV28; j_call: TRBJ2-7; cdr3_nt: TGTGCCAGCAGACATCCGGGACAGGGCTACGAGCAGTACTTC; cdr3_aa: CASRHPGQGYEQYF
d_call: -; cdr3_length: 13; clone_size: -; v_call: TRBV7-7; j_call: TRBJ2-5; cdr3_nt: TGTGCTAGCAGCTGGACATTGCAAGAGACCCAGTACTTC; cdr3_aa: CASSWTLQETQYF
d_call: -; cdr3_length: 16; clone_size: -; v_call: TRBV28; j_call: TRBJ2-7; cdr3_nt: TGTGCCAGCAGTTCGTCAGGGACACAATACTCCTACGAGCAGTACTTC; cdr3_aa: CASSSSGTQYSYEQYF
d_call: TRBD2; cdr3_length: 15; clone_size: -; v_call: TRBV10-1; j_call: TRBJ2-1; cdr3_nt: TGCGCCAGCAGTGATATAGCGGGAGGGAGCAATGAGCAGTTCTTC; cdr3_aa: CASSDIAGGSNEQFF
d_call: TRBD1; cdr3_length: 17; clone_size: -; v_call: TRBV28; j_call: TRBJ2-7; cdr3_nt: TGTGCCAGCAGTCCCGCCGGGACAGGAATAACAACCTACGAGCAGTACTTC; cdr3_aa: CASSPAGTGITTYEQYF
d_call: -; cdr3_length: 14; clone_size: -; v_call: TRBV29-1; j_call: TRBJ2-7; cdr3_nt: TGCAGCGTTTCCCACGACAGGCCCCCCTACGAGCAGTACTTC; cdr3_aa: CSVSHDRPPYEQYF
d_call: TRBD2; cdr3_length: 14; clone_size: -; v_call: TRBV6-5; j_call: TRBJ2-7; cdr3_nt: TGTGCCAGCAGCCCTGGGGGGGGTCGGTACGAGCAGTACTTC; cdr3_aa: CASSPGGGRYEQYF
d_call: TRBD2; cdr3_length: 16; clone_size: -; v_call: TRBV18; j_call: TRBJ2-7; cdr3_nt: TGTGCCAGCTCACCACCGGGACTAGCGGGAATCTACGAGCAGTACTTC; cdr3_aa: CASSPPGLAGIYEQYF
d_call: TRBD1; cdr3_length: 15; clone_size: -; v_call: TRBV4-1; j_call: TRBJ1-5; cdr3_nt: TGCGCCAGCAGCCTAGGGCAGGGGGGCAATCAGCCCCAGCATTTT; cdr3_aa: CASSLGQGGNQPQHF
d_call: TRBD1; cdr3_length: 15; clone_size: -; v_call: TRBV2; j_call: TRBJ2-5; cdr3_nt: TGTGCCAGCAGGGAGGACAGGGGCGGTGGCGAGACCCAGTACTTC; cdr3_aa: CASREDRGGGETQYF
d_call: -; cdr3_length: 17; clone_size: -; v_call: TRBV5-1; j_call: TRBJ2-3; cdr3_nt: TGCGCCAGCAGCTCGATAGGCGGTTACAGGGACACAGATACGCAGTATTTT; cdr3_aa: CASSSIGGYRDTDTQYF
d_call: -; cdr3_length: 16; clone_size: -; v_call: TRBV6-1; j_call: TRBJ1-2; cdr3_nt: TGTGCCAGCAGTGAACTTGACAGGAGGAATAACTATGGCTACACCTTC; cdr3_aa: CASSELDRRNNYGYTF
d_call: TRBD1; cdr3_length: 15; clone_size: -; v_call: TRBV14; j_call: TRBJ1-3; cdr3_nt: TGTGCCAGCAGCCAGACAGGGGGCCGCAGAAACACCATATATTTT; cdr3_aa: CASSQTGGRRNTIYF
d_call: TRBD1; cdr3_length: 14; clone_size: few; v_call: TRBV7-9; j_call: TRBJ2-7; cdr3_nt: TGTGCCAGCAGCTCCAGGGACAGGGCTTGGGAGCAGTACTTC; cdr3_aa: CASSSRDRAWEQYF
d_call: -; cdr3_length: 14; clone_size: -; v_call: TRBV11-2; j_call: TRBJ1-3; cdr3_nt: TGTGCCAGCAGCTCCCTAGACTCTGGAAACACCATATATTTT; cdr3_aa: CASSSLDSGNTIYF
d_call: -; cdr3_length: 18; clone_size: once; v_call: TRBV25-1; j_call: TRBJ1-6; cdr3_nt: TGTGCCAGCAGTGACCACGGACAGAGGAGCTCCTATAATTCACCCCTCCACTTT; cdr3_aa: CASSDHGQRSSYNSPLHF
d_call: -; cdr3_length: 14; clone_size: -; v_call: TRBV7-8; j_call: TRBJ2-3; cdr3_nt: TGTGCCAGCAGCTTAGGACTAGACACAGATACGCAGTATTTT; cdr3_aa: CASSLGLDTDTQYF
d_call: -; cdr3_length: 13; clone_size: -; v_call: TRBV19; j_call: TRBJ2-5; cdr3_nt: TGTGCCAGTAGGCCAGGGGTAACAGAGACCCAGTACTTC; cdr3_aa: CASRPGVTETQYF
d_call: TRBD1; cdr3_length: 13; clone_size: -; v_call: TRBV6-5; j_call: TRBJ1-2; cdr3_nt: TGTGCCAGCAGTTACGAGGGGGCAGATGGCTACACCTTC; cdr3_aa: CASSYEGADGYTF
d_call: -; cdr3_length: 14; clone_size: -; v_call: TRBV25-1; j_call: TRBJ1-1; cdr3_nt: TGTGCCAGCAGTCTAAATGGGGCGAACACTGAAGCTTTCTTT; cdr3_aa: CASSLNGANTEAFF